The rows below give T cell receptor beta chains drawn from one sample of a study of CD4+ T cells in melanoma. Profiling relied on immunoSEQ multiplex PCR, and the TCRdb table lists in-frame clones only, not all of them. The profile shows some 120,000 clones, 92% of them singletons. Sequencing was carried out using peripheral blood. The receptors derive from a human donor with melanoma. CDR3s include the opening cysteine and the closing phenylalanine or tryptophan. The order of the fields is J gene, V gene, D gene, clone size, CDR3 protein, CDR3 DNA. A D gene is named only where the DNA matches it firmly. For some rows the clone size is stated as once, few or many, or as a class when expanded; others skip it.

TRBJ2-2 | TRBV28 | TRBD1 | NA | CASSPDRGLLIGATGELFF | TGTGCCAGCAGCCCGGACAGGGGCCTTCTGATAGGGGCCACCGGGGAGCTGTTTTTT
TRBJ2-5 | TRBV2 | TRBD2 | NA | CASSEESGGHETQYF | TGTGCCAGCAGTGAGGAAAGCGGGGGGCATGAGACCCAGTACTTC
TRBJ1-5 | TRBV4-1 | NA | NA | CASSHPTGREAQPQHF | TGCGCCAGCAGCCATCCAACGGGCAGGGAGGCTCAGCCCCAGCATTTT
TRBJ1-5 | TRBV29-1 | NA | few | CSVGGSDQPQHF | TGCAGCGTTGGAGGATCAGATCAGCCCCAGCATTTT
TRBJ1-6 | TRBV7-2 | TRBD1 | NA | CASSYSGTGNSPLHF | TGTGCCAGCAGCTATTCCGGGACAGGAAATTCACCCCTCCACTTT
TRBJ1-5 | TRBV4-2 | TRBD1 | once | CASSQIGQGARQPQHF | TGTGCCAGCAGCCAAATCGGACAGGGGGCACGGCAGCCCCAGCATTTT
TRBJ2-3 | TRBV6-1 | TRBD1 | NA | CASSDRGRTDTQYF | TGTGCCAGCAGTGACAGGGGGCGAACAGATACGCAGTATTTT
TRBJ2-7 | TRBV18 | NA | NA | CASSSPGTYEQYF | TGTGCCAGCTCATCTCCAGGAACCTACGAGCAGTACTTC
TRBJ2-3 | TRBV12-5 | NA | NA | CASALSGGDTQYF | TGTGCTAGTGCACTATCTGGGGGGGATACGCAGTATTTT
TRBJ1-2 | TRBV5-4 | NA | NA | CASSLDSLYGYTF | TGTGCCAGCAGTCTCGACAGTCTCTATGGCTACACCTTC
TRBJ2-5 | TRBV6-5 | NA | NA | CASNPRGETQYF | TGTGCCAGCAACCCCCGTGGGGAGACCCAGTACTTC
TRBJ2-7 | TRBV9 | TRBD2 | NA | CASSEGTSAYEQYF | TGTGCCAGCAGCGAAGGGACTAGCGCCTACGAGCAGTACTTC
TRBJ2-3 | TRBV6-4 | TRBD2 | NA | CASSDAAGGGDTQYF | TGTGCCAGCAGTGACGCAGCGGGAGGTGGGGATACGCAGTATTTT
TRBJ2-3 | TRBV4-2 | NA | NA | CASSQVQRGVRDTQYF | TGTGCCAGCAGCCAAGTTCAAAGGGGGGTCAGAGATACGCAGTATTTT
TRBJ2-6 | TRBV5-4 | NA | NA | CSSSYSGANVLTF | TGTTCCTCGTCCTACTCTGGGGCCAACGTCCTGACTTTC
TRBJ2-1 | TRBV6-5 | TRBD2 | NA | CASRPPTSGAKQFF | TGTGCCAGCAGACCACCGACTAGCGGGGCGAAGCAGTTCTTC
TRBJ2-7 | TRBV6-1 | TRBD1 | NA | CASSVPGTEAYEQYF | TGTGCCAGCAGTGTCCCCGGGACAGAGGCCTACGAGCAGTACTTC
TRBJ1-1 | TRBV27 | TRBD1 | NA | CASSPIRTGALGAEAFF | TGTGCCAGCAGTCCCATACGGACAGGCGCCCTGGGCGCTGAAGCTTTCTTT
TRBJ2-3 | TRBV27 | TRBD2 | NA | CASSLTSGSTDTQYF | TGTGCCAGCAGTTTAACTAGCGGGAGCACAGATACGCAGTATTTT
TRBJ1-1 | TRBV4-3 | NA | NA | CASSHEFSTEAFF | TGCGCCAGCAGCCACGAATTTAGCACTGAAGCTTTCTTT
TRBJ1-1 | TRBV11-3 | TRBD1 | NA | CASSQGVNTEAFF | TGTGCCAGCAGCCAGGGGGTGAACACTGAAGCTTTCTTT
TRBJ1-3 | TRBV7-9 | NA | NA | CASTLTLGSGNTIYF | TGTGCCAGCACCCTTACCCTGGGATCTGGAAACACCATATATTTT
TRBJ2-7 | TRBV5-1 | TRBD1 | NA | CASSRTGIFPYEQYF | TGCGCCAGCAGCAGGACAGGGATATTTCCTTACGAGCAGTACTTC
TRBJ2-7 | TRBV10-3 | TRBD2 | NA | CATTVAGGRSYEQYF | TGTGCCACTACGGTAGCTGGCGGGAGGTCCTACGAGCAGTACTTC
TRBJ1-3 | TRBV5-5 | NA | NA | CASNRDGGNTIYF | TGTGCCAGCAACAGGGACGGAGGAAACACCATATATTTT
TRBJ1-1 | TRBV28 | TRBD1 | NA | CASSPRTGTNTEAFF | TGTGCCAGCAGTCCCCGGACAGGGACGAACACTGAAGCTTTCTTT
TRBJ1-1 | TRBV29-1 | NA | NA | CSVARTRPNTEAFF | TGCAGCGTTGCCCGGACAAGGCCGAACACTGAAGCTTTCTTT
TRBJ2-7 | TRBV7-3 | TRBD1 | NA | CASSLGGTGGNEQYF | TGTGCCAGCAGCTTAGGGGGAACAGGGGGCAACGAGCAGTACTTC
TRBJ1-6 | TRBV28 | NA | NA | CASSFFQGLNSPLHF | TGTGCCAGCAGTTTCTTTCAGGGATTGAATTCACCCCTCCACTTT
TRBJ1-5 | TRBV28 | NA | NA | CASSQGRYSNQPQHF | TGTGCCAGCAGCCAGGGACGCTATAGCAATCAGCCCCAGCATTTT
TRBJ2-3 | TRBV2 | TRBD2 | NA | CASSDYRLAGETDTQYF | TGTGCCAGCAGTGATTACAGACTAGCGGGGGAGACAGATACGCAGTATTTT
TRBJ2-7 | TRBV20-1 | NA | NA | CSAGTRYEQYF | TGCAGTGCTGGGACTCGGTACGAGCAGTACTTC
TRBJ1-5 | TRBV7-2 | NA | NA | CASSLNYNQPQHF | TGTGCCAGCAGCTTAAACTACAATCAGCCCCAGCATTTT
TRBJ2-3 | TRBV10-3 | NA | NA | CAISGRESTDTQYF | TGTGCCATCAGTGGGCGGGAAAGCACAGATACGCAGTATTTT
TRBJ2-2 | TRBV6-1 | NA | NA | CASNSGPWTGELFF | TGTGCCAGCAATTCGGGACCGTGGACCGGGGAGCTGTTTTTT
TRBJ2-5 | TRBV5-5 | NA | NA | CASSPVARVGETQYF | TGTGCCAGCAGCCCGGTAGCCCGGGTTGGAGAGACCCAGTACTTC
TRBJ1-1 | TRBV10-3 | NA | NA | CAISDNMGGRGITEAFF | TGTGCCATCAGTGATAATATGGGGGGCAGAGGCATCACTGAAGCTTTCTTT
TRBJ2-7 | TRBV4-2 | TRBD1 | NA | CASSQEDRDREQYF | TGTGCCAGCAGCCAAGAGGACAGGGACAGGGAGCAGTACTTC
TRBJ1-6 | TRBV19 | NA | NA | CAIQDNYNSPLHF | TGTGCCATCCAGGACAATTATAATTCACCCCTCCACTTT
TRBJ2-2 | TRBV2 | TRBD1 | NA | CASSEVGTANTGELFF | TGTGCCAGCAGTGAAGTAGGGACAGCGAACACCGGGGAGCTGTTTTTT
TRBJ1-2 | TRBV6-5 | NA | NA | CASSPTEPPIYGYTF | TGTGCCAGCAGTCCTACAGAGCCCCCTATCTATGGCTACACCTTC
TRBJ2-7 | TRBV6-5 | TRBD1 | few | CASSDNRGSWEQYF | TGTGCCAGCAGTGACAACAGGGGTTCGTGGGAGCAGTACTTC
TRBJ2-7 | TRBV6-5 | TRBD1 | NA | CASSRRTGGYEQYF | TGTGCCAGCAGTAGGCGGACAGGGGGCTACGAGCAGTACTTC
TRBJ1-1 | TRBV7-8 | TRBD1 | NA | CASSLALRDRGDF | TGTGCCAGCAGCTTAGCACTCCGGGACAGGGGTGATTTT
TRBJ1-5 | TRBV15 | NA | NA | CATSRDRFLGQIDQPQHF | TGTGCCACCAGCAGAGATCGATTTCTCGGGCAGATCGATCAGCCCCAGCATTTT
TRBJ1-2 | TRBV28 | NA | NA | CASRGGPDSTF | TGTGCCAGCAGGGGGGGTCCGGACAGCACCTTC
TRBJ2-3 | TRBV14 | NA | NA | CASSQDFTSVTDTQYF | TGTGCCAGCAGCCAAGACTTTACCAGCGTTACAGATACGCAGTATTTT
TRBJ1-2 | TRBV6-6 | NA | NA | CASGELTNGYTF | TGTGCTAGCGGAGAGCTAACTAATGGCTACACCTTC